A single sample is the source of the 28 T cell receptor beta chains below, sequenced in a study of graft-versus-host responses after intestinal transplantation. Here immunoSEQ multiplex PCR was the method, and the copy in TCRdb shows in-frame clones only, minus some. The data hold about 86,000 clones, with roughly nine tenths observed a single time. These receptors' targets are unknown. The sequencing here drew on unstimulated CD4+ T cells sorted from spleen or lymph node cells, taken before transplant. The receptor source for this set is a human donor who was the organ donor for an intestinal transplant.

The chain joins TRBV7-8 to TRBJ1-4, with D possibly TRBD1 on 5 matching bases. Germline values: CDR1 SGHVS, CDR2 FQNEAQ. The CDR3 spans 14 residues. The germline V and J ends were trimmed by 2 bases and 4 bases, with 8 bases remaining between them. The DNA of the CDR3 is TGTGCCAGCAGCTTAAGGGGTGTTAATGAAAAACTGTTTTTT. This translates into CASSLRGVNEKLFF.

DNA for the CDR3: TGCGCCAGCAGGGGGACAGGGGGCGAGGAGACCCAGTACTTC. Translating gives CASRGTGGEETQYF. The rearrangement joins TRBV5-1 to TRBJ2-5, with 12 bases lining up with TRBD1. J was trimmed by 5 bases and V by 5 bases; bases with no gene match: 4. Germline loops: CDR1 SGHRS, CDR2 YFSETQ. This CDR3 region has 14 residues.

The genes are TRBV7-3 and TRBJ2-7; 7 positions agree with TRBD1. Germline V gives CDR1 SGHTA, CDR2 FQGTGA. The CDR3 has 15 residues. Trimming cost V 5 bases and J 6 bases; bases outside gene matches: 13. The CDR3 spells CASSPQQGPTAEQYF. As DNA, the CDR3 is TGTGCCAGCAGCCCCCAACAGGGGCCGACGGCCGAGCAGTACTTC.

The chain couples TRBV28 to TRBJ1-3; 9 bases match TRBD1. V gave up 4 bases and J gave up 8 bases; unmatched junction bases: 18. Per the germline V gene, CDR1 is MDHEN and CDR2 is SYDVKM. The CDR3 length is 18 residues. DNA for the CDR3: TGTGCCAGCAGTTCTAGGCTCCACAGGGGGCCTCCAGGGGACACCATATATTTT. This translates into CASSSRLHRGPPGDTIYF.

The rearrangement links TRBV27 to TRBJ2-7, with 8 positions matching TRBD2. V shed 5 bases, J shed 0 bases, and the junction held 3 bases outside the gene matches. CDR3 size: 14 residues. Per germline, CDR1 MNHEY and CDR2 SMNVEV (reference sequence). CDR3 in amino acids: CASSGAGVSYEQYF. In DNA, the CDR3 is TGTGCCAGCAGTGGAGCGGGAGTCTCCTACGAGCAGTACTTC.

The rearrangement links TRBV27 to TRBJ2-3, with 9 bases fitting TRBD2. Germline V lookup: CDR1 MNHEY, CDR2 SMNVEV (reference sequence). J was trimmed by 2 bases and V by 5 bases; bases with no gene match: 5. The CDR3 contains 15 residues. The CDR3 DNA sequence: TGTGCCAGCAGTCCCGCGGGGGGGACCACAGATACGCAGTATTTT. Translated, it gives CASSPAGGTTDTQYF.

V is TRBV12-2 and J is TRBJ2-5; TRBD2 reflects the table's D call only, with no check against the DNA. TRBV12-2 is marked as a pseudogene. This CDR3 is built from 20 residues. The CDR3 reads CASRLASNYGLAVYQETQYF. The CDR3, as DNA: TGTGCAAGTCGCTTAGCGTCGAACTACGGACTAGCGGTCTATCAAGAGACCCAGTACTTC.

This chain joins TRBV18 and TRBJ1-2; no clear D. CDR1 is KGHSH and CDR2 is LQKENI in the germline V gene. The CDR3 is 11 residues long. The V end was cut by 3 bases, the J end by 8 bases, with 7 bases between. The CDR3 spells CASSPTEGYTF. In DNA form, the CDR3 reads TGTGCCAGCTCACCTACGGAGGGCTACACCTTC.

The V gene is TRBV28, the J gene TRBJ1-1; D gene uncertain. CDR1 and CDR2 (germline): MDHEN, SYDVKM. The CDR3 extends over 13 amino acids. The germline V and J ends were trimmed by 7 bases and 4 bases, with 13 bases remaining between them. CDR3 nucleotides: TGTGCCAGCACCCTACACCGGAGCACTGAAGCTTTCTTT. It is translated as CASTLHRSTEAFF.

The genes are TRBV19 and TRBJ1-6; TRBD1 is a possible D gene (5 bases). The ends were cut back, 5 bases at V and 6 bases at J, with 11 bases in the middle. This CDR3 is built from 14 residues. The germline V gene has CDR1 LNHDA and CDR2 SQIVND (reference sequence). In DNA, the CDR3 is TGTGCCAGTAGTCGGCAGGGTACTAATTCACCCCTCCACTTT. It codes for CASSRQGTNSPLHF.

The gene calls are TRBV7-9 and TRBJ2-7; 12 positions agree with TRBD2. The germline CDR1 and CDR2 sequences are SEHNR and FQNEAQ (reference sequence). V shed 3 bases and J 6 bases; nucleotides not matched to a gene: 6. The length of the CDR3 is 15 residues. The CDR3 DNA sequence: TGTGCCAGCAGCTTGGCTAGCGGGAGGGCCGCCGAGCAGTACTTC. Translated, it gives CASSLASGRAAEQYF.

This rearrangement joins TRBV7-9 to TRBJ1-2, with unresolved D. The germline V and J ends were trimmed by 2 bases and 8 bases, with 9 bases remaining between them. The CDR3 covers 12 residues. Looked up from germline, CDR1 is SEHNR and CDR2 is FQNEAQ (reference sequence). This CDR3 reads CASSLLRAGYTF. Here the CDR3 DNA reads TGTGCCAGCAGCTTATTACGAGCGGGCTACACCTTC.

The rearrangement links TRBV19 to TRBJ1-2; no reliable D call. V was shortened by 5 bases and J by 7 bases, with 17 bases between the two germline ends. Germline V lookup: CDR1 LNHDA, CDR2 SQIVND (reference sequence). The CDR3 is 14 amino acids. CDR3 in DNA: TGTGCCAGTAGTTTGGGCCGACCCTCTATTGGCTACACCTTC. This codes for CASSLGRPSIGYTF.

The rearrangement uses TRBV4-2 and TRBJ2-1, with 10 nucleotides matching TRBD2. The trim removed 0 bases at V and 2 bases at J, leaving 4 bases unmatched. The CDR3 covers 17 residues. The germline V gene encodes CDR1 LGHNA and CDR2 YNFKEQ. In DNA, the CDR3 is TGTGCCAGCAGCCAAGATTGGCTAGCGGGAGCCTACAATGAGCAGTTCTTC. This encodes CASSQDWLAGAYNEQFF.

The chain links TRBV4-2 to TRBJ1-4; D not resolved. This CDR3 spans 14 amino acids. Germline V CDR1 and CDR2: LGHNA, YNFKEQ. V was clipped by 0 bases and J by 4 bases, with 6 bases between them. As DNA, the CDR3 is TGTGCCAGCAGCCAAGATTGGAGTAATGAAAAACTGTTTTTT. Translated, it gives CASSQDWSNEKLFF.

This clone has more than one count but fewer than ten. The chain employs TRBV29-1 and TRBJ1-3; no firm D call. V was pared by 3 bases and J by 4 bases, with 7 bases between. CDR1 and CDR2 from the germline V gene are SQVTM and ANQGSEA. There are 12 residues in the CDR3. CDR3 protein: CSVEEGGNTIYF. The CDR3 nucleotides are TGCAGCGTTGAGGAGGGCGGAAACACCATATATTTT.

The rearrangement joins TRBV4-1 to TRBJ1-4, with D maybe TRBD1 (5 bases). The germline CDR1 and CDR2 sequences are MGHRA and YSYEKL. V was shortened by 0 bases and J by 7 bases, with 12 bases between the two germline ends. This CDR3 is built from 15 residues. CDR3 DNA: TGCGCCAGCAGCCAAGAGGGGCGGGGCGGTGAAAAACTGTTTTTT. It encodes CASSQEGRGGEKLFF.

CDR3 sequence reads: CASTSTGDGEKLFF. The CDR3 DNA sequence: TGTGCCAGCACTTCGACAGGGGATGGTGAAAAACTGTTTTTT. The rearrangement links TRBV28 to TRBJ1-4; TRBD1 matches at 8 bases. In germline, CDR1 is MDHEN, CDR2 SYDVKM. Trimming cost V 7 bases and J 7 bases; bases outside gene matches: 8. CDR3 length: 14 residues.

This chain links TRBV7-2 with TRBJ1-4; tentative D call: TRBD1 (6 bases). V lost 3 bases, J lost 2 bases, and 7 bases lay in between. This CDR3 is 14 amino acids long. Per germline, CDR1 SGHTA and CDR2 FQGNSA. In DNA form, the CDR3 reads TGTGCCAGCAGCTTCACAGGGACTAATGAAAAACTGTTTTTT. It translates to CASSFTGTNEKLFF.

The rearrangement uses TRBV10-3 and TRBJ1-6; maybe TRBD1 (6 bases). CDR1 is ENHRY, CDR2 SYGVKD, per germline. The CDR3 sequence is 12 residues long. Between the trimmed V and J ends, which lost 6 bases and 9 bases, there was a span of 9 bases. The CDR3 DNA is TGTGCCATCAGCCAGGGGTCTTCACCCCTCCACTTT. Translation gives CAISQGSSPLHF.

This chain connects TRBV29-1 to TRBJ2-7; no reliable D call. V was clipped by 7 bases and J by 0 bases, with 13 bases between them. This CDR3 comprises 13 residues. Germline V gives CDR1 SQVTM, CDR2 ANQGSEA. The CDR3 spells CSGRNRSSYEQYF. The CDR3 nucleotides read TGCAGCGGTCGAAATAGGAGCTCCTACGAGCAGTACTTC.

In this sample, this clone turned up a few times. The chain joins TRBV5-1 to TRBJ2-7, with 9 bases aligning to TRBD1. Germline CDR1 is SGHRS and CDR2 is YFSETQ. Losses at the gene ends were 4 bases for V and 5 bases for J; bases not matched to a gene: 13. The CDR3 is 16 residues long. The CDR3, as DNA: TGCGCCAGCAGCCTCCTCTCCGGGACAGGGATCCACGAGCAGTACTTC. Translating it yields CASSLLSGTGIHEQYF.

This CDR3 is CASSLASGQFYEQYF. The DNA of the CDR3 is TGCGCCAGCAGCTTGGCGTCGGGACAGTTCTACGAGCAGTACTTC. The chain carries TRBV5-1 and TRBJ2-7; 7 bases fit TRBD1. The CDR3 is made up of 15 amino acids. In germline, CDR1 is SGHRS, CDR2 YFSETQ. The ends lost 0 bases at V and 3 bases at J; junction bases unmatched: 6. Supplemented by reference TRBV5-1 and TRBJ2-7, the full variable domain reads KAGVTQTPRYLIKTRGQQVTLSCSPISGHRSVSWYQQTPGQGLQFLFEYFSETQRNKGNFPGRFSGRQFSNSRSEMNVSTLELGDSALYLCASSLASGQFYEQYFGPGTRLTVT.

The chain combines TRBV5-3 with TRBJ1-5; D gene ambiguous. TRBV5-3 is reported as an ORF; its role is uncertain. The CDR3 contains 14 residues. The ends were cut back, 0 bases at V and 0 bases at J, with 4 bases in the middle. Here the CDR3 reads CARSLGHSNQPQHF. The CDR3 DNA sequence: TGTGCCAGAAGCTTGGGTCATAGCAATCAGCCCCAGCATTTT.

The chain uses TRBV5-1 and TRBJ1-2; no clear D gene. Germline loops: CDR1 SGHRS, CDR2 YFSETQ. The V and J ends lost 1 base and 0 bases respectively, with 7 bases between them. CDR3 length equals 14 residues. This CDR3 is CASSLNTANYGYTF. CDR3 coding DNA: TGCGCCAGCAGCTTGAACACCGCTAACTATGGCTACACCTTC.

The chain carries TRBV19 and TRBJ2-7, with TRBD1 as a possible D gene (5 bases). CDR3 length: 15 residues. V was shortened by 5 bases and J by 1 base, with 15 bases between the two germline ends. Germline CDR1 LNHDA, CDR2 SQIVND (reference sequence). The CDR3 DNA reads as TGTGCCAGTAGTCGAAGGGCCCAGGGATCCTACGAGCAGTACTTC. Translating it yields CASSRRAQGSYEQYF. Variable domain in full (rest from reference TRBV19 and TRBJ2-7): DGGITQSPKYLFRKEGQNVTLSCEQNLNHDAMYWYRQDPGQGLRLIYYSQIVNDFQKGDIAEGYSVSREKKESFPLTVTSAQKNPTAFYLCASSRRAQGSYEQYFGPGTRLTVT.

V is TRBV27 and J is TRBJ1-2; 8 bases are shared with TRBD1. The CDR3 spans 13 residues. J gave up 7 bases and V 3 bases, and 4 bases lay outside the gene matches. CDR1 is MNHEY, CDR2 SMNVEV, per germline (reference sequence). CDR3 in DNA: TGTGCCAGCAGTTTTACGGACAGGGCTGGCTACACCTTC. Its translation is CASSFTDRAGYTF.

V and J are TRBV5-5 and TRBJ2-2, with 15 bases matching TRBD2. V lost 6 bases to trimming and J lost 5 bases; unmatched junction nucleotides: 2. CDR3 length: 15 amino acids. Germline CDR1 reads SGHKS; CDR2 reads YYEKEE (reference sequence). Written as DNA, the CDR3 is TGTGCCAGCACGGGACTAGCGGGGGGTACCGGGGAGCTGTTTTTT. Translated: CASTGLAGGTGELFF.